The 29 T cell receptor beta chains below come from one sample, sequenced in a study of vaccination and CD4 T cells after COVID-19. As for treatment: roughly ten-day PBMC culture with coronavirus spike peptide pools or control peptides (ViraFEST assay). Cultured CD4+ T cells had their DNA profiled by the Oncomine TCR Beta short-read assay. TCRdb fed the PCR reads into MiXCR, producing one record per CDR3 protein. The profile shows some 11,000 distinct CDR3 sequences, 41% of them singletons. Their antigens remain unidentified. This specimen consisted of CD4+ T cells from blood, cultured in vitro, obtained after SARS-CoV-2 vaccination. The receptors come from a human donor who had recovered from COVID-19.

The V gene is TRBV6-1, the J gene TRBJ1-1; unclear D gene. Germline V lookup: CDR1 MNHNS, CDR2 SASEGT. This CDR3 spans 11 amino acids. V shed 9 bases and J shed 4 bases, with 9 bases lying between them. CDR3 coding DNA: TGTGCCAGTCAAAATCGCACTGAAGCTTTCTTT. It yields the protein CASQNRTEAFF.

This clonotype was seen a handful of times. This chain uses TRBV6-4 with TRBJ2-2, with TRBD1 matching over 8 bases. Trimming removed 6 bases from V and 0 bases from J; junction bases left unmatched: 6. This CDR3 contains 16 residues. CDR1 and CDR2 from the germline V gene are MRHNA and SNTAGT. CDR3 region: CASRPGQAPNTGELFF. In DNA form, the CDR3 reads TGTGCCAGCAGACCGGGACAGGCTCCGAACACCGGGGAGCTGTTTTTT.

The chain couples TRBV27 to TRBJ1-2; 7 nucleotides align to TRBD1. The germline gives CDR1 MNHEY, CDR2 SMNVEV (reference sequence). The ends lost 7 bases at V and 8 bases at J; junction bases unmatched: 10. The CDR3 sequence is 13 residues long. For the CDR3, the DNA is TGTGCCAGCACCCCCGACAGGGTGGGGGGCTACACCTTC. Translating gives CASTPDRVGGYTF.

This clonotype was detected only a few times. At one boundary the junction diverges from the germline segment, which might be a read error. The genes are TRBV28 and TRBJ2-7; D assignment may be TRBD1 or TRBD2 (7 bases each). This CDR3 is built from 13 residues. Germline V gene sequence: CDR1 MDHEN, CDR2 SYDVKM. DNA for the CDR3: TGTTCCAGCACCAGGGGGGGGACCTACGAGCAGTACTTC. It codes for CSSTRGGTYEQYF.

The chain employs TRBV7-9 and TRBJ1-2; a possible D gene is TRBD1 (5 bases). With 1 base removed from V and 2 bases from J, the gap between germline ends came to 8 bases. This CDR3 comprises 14 residues. The germline gives CDR1 SEHNR, CDR2 FQNEAQ (reference sequence). The CDR3 DNA sequence: TGTGCCAGCAGCTTAGAAGGGGCAAACTATGGCTACACCTTC. This codes for CASSLEGANYGYTF.

This sequence joins TRBV18 and TRBJ1-2; possible D gene TRBD1, 6 bases. V was shortened by 1 base and J by 3 bases, with 6 bases between the two germline ends. CDR1 and CDR2 from the germline V gene are KGHSH and LQKENI. This CDR3 comprises 13 residues. This chain's CDR3 is CASSPQGDYGYTF. CDR3 nucleotides: TGTGCCAGCTCACCACAGGGGGACTATGGCTACACCTTC.

This clonotype was seen only a few times. V usage is TRBV6-1 and J usage is TRBJ2-5, with 12 nucleotides matching TRBD2. Per the germline V gene, CDR1 is MNHNS and CDR2 is SASEGT. The CDR3 consists of 17 residues. Losses at the gene ends were 4 bases for V and 2 bases for J; bases not matched to a gene: 8. CDR3 region: CASSAHSGTSGQETQYF. Here the CDR3 DNA reads TGTGCCAGCAGTGCTCATTCCGGGACTAGCGGGCAAGAGACCCAGTACTTC.

J is TRBJ2-3 and V is TRBV14, with 10 bases that match TRBD2. The germline CDR1 and CDR2 sequences are SGHDN and FVKESK. The CDR3 has 15 amino acids. J gave up 2 bases and V 5 bases, and 4 bases lay outside the gene matches. CDR3 DNA: TGTGCCAGCAGCTCACTAGCGGGGCTCACAGATACGCAGTATTTT. Protein product: CASSSLAGLTDTQYF.

The rearrangement links TRBV6-5 to TRBJ1-1; possibly TRBD1 for D (5 bases). The V and J ends lost 4 bases and 1 base respectively, with 10 bases between them. Germline lookup yields CDR1 MNHEY and CDR2 SVGAGI. This CDR3 is built from 14 residues. CDR3 sequence (DNA): TGTGCCAGCAGTTCGCCAACAGGGAACACTGAAGCTTTCTTT. Residues: CASSSPTGNTEAFF.

This clonotype has only a few counts. The chain combines TRBV6-4 with TRBJ2-3; no clear D. V shed 2 bases and J shed 5 bases, with 8 bases lying between them. The CDR3 runs 13 residues. The germline gives CDR1 MRHNA, CDR2 SNTAGT. This chain's CDR3 is CASSDVGQDTQYF. CDR3 DNA: TGTGCCAGCAGTGACGTCGGTCAAGATACGCAGTATTTT.

This sequence joins TRBV28 and TRBJ2-7; perhaps TRBD2 as D (5 bases). The V gene's germline CDR1 is MDHEN and CDR2 SYDVKM. The V gene lost 3 bases and the J gene lost 4 bases, with 13 bases spanning the gap. The CDR3 contains 14 residues. CDR3 sequence: CASSFASRGYEQYF. The CDR3 DNA is TGTGCCAGCAGTTTTGCCTCTCGGGGTTACGAGCAGTACTTC.

This chain uses TRBV18 with TRBJ2-2, with D unclear. Germline loops: CDR1 KGHSH, CDR2 LQKENI. The length of the CDR3 is 13 residues. Trimming left V 3 bases short and J 3 bases short, with 5 bases between. The CDR3 DNA reads TGTGCCAGCTCACCTTTTGACACCGGGGAGCTGTTTTTT. The encoded protein is CASSPFDTGELFF.

In its sample, this clonotype was seen a few times. V usage is TRBV6-4 and J usage is TRBJ2-3; 9 bases are a match to TRBD2. Germline CDR1 and CDR2: MRHNA and SNTAGT. CDR3 length: 15 residues. V gave up 6 bases and J gave up 5 bases; unmatched junction bases: 9. The CDR3 protein is CASSASSGKGDTQYF. As DNA, the CDR3 is TGTGCCAGCAGCGCCTCTAGCGGGAAAGGAGATACGCAGTATTTT.

This clonotype was detected a few times. This chain joins TRBV6-2 or TRBV6-3 and TRBJ1-5; tentatively, D is TRBD1 (5 bases). Germline values: CDR1 MNHEY, CDR2 SVGEGT. Trimming took 4 bases from V and 7 from J, leaving 17 bases between them. CDR3 length equals 15 residues. The CDR3 DNA follows: TGTGCCAGCAGTTCCGCGGGGCGAGGGACCCAGCCCCAGCATTTT. It translates to CASSSAGRGTQPQHF.

The chain links TRBV19 to TRBJ1-3; D call uncertain. The CDR3 loop spans 13 amino acids. Germline-derived CDR1 and CDR2 are LNHDA and SQIVND (reference sequence). Trimming pared 3 bases from V and 4 bases from J, leaving 7 bases between. This chain's CDR3 is CASSMVNGNTIYF. CDR3 nucleotide sequence: TGTGCCAGTAGTATGGTAAACGGAAACACCATATATTTT.

Relative to its sample, this clonotype is large. V and J are TRBV19 and TRBJ1-5; a possible D gene is TRBD1 (5 bases). Trimming stripped 10 bases from V and 3 bases from J, with 22 bases between. The CDR3 spans 16 residues. Germline V gene data show CDR1 as LNHDA and CDR2 as SQIVND (reference sequence). CDR3 region: CATKRLTGGANQPQHF. Here the CDR3 DNA reads TGTGCCACCAAGAGGTTGACCGGGGGAGCCAATCAGCCCCAGCATTTT. The entire variable domain, with the rest obtained from reference TRBV19 and TRBJ1-5, is as follows: DGGITQSPKYLFRKEGQNVTLSCEQNLNHDAMYWYRQDPGQGLRLIYYSQIVNDFQKGDIAEGYSVSREKKESFPLTVTSAQKNPTAFYLCATKRLTGGANQPQHFGDGTRLSIL.

By share, this clonotype counts as large. The chain couples TRBV20-1 to TRBJ1-6; tentative D call: TRBD1 (6 bases). The CDR3 is 16 amino acids. Trimming removed 4 bases from V and 7 bases from J, with 20 bases in between. Germline CDR1 and CDR2: DFQATT and SNEGSKA (reference sequence). DNA of the CDR3: TGCAGTGCTACCCTTCGGTTGGGGGGGGGCAATTCACCCCTCCACTTT. Residues: CSATLRLGGGNSPLHF.

In this sample, this clonotype is medium-sized. The genes are TRBV19 and TRBJ1-2; 7 bases match TRBD1. CDR3 length: 15 amino acids. The germline V gene has CDR1 LNHDA and CDR2 SQIVND (reference sequence). V lost 8 bases, J lost 5 bases, and 14 bases stayed unmatched. Written as DNA, the CDR3 is TGTGCCAGTCGGATCTCCGGGACAGTACTTTATGGCTACACCTTC. Amino acid sequence: CASRISGTVLYGYTF.

This clonotype has only a few counts. V usage is TRBV6-5 and J usage is TRBJ1-6; 7 bases map to TRBD1. CDR1 MNHEY and CDR2 SVGAGI come from the germline V gene. The V segment lost 1 base and the J segment 6 bases; nucleotides outside the gene matches: 6. CDR3 length: 16 residues. CDR3 loop: CASSYFARGTNSPLHF. CDR3 DNA sequence: TGTGCCAGCAGTTACTTTGCCAGGGGGACTAATTCACCCCTCCACTTT.

This clonotype was seen a few times. This chain uses TRBV5-4 with TRBJ1-6, with 8 positions matching TRBD1. This CDR3 comprises 15 residues. From germline, CDR1 is SGHNT and CDR2 YYREEE (reference sequence). The trim removed 4 bases at V and 10 bases at J, leaving 10 bases unmatched. The CDR3: CASSLPTGEASPLHF. The CDR3 region has the DNA TGTGCCAGCAGCCTACCGACAGGGGAGGCCTCACCCCTCCACTTT.

This clonotype was found a few times. The rearrangement joins TRBV4-3 to TRBJ2-7; weak D call: TRBD2 (6 bases). CDR3 size: 15 residues. V lost 0 bases and J lost 3, with 12 bases in between. In germline, CDR1 is LGHNA, CDR2 YSLEER. CDR3 coding DNA: TGCGCCAGCAGCCAAGATGGGGACTTGTACTACGAGCAGTACTTC. As protein: CASSQDGDLYYEQYF.

The chain employs TRBV15 and TRBJ2-7; 10 bases are shared with TRBD1. The J segment lost 3 bases and the V segment lost 9 bases, leaving 5 bases of the junction unmatched. Germline values: CDR1 LNHNV, CDR2 YYDKDF (reference sequence). This CDR3 has 13 residues. This CDR3 reads CATGTGERYEQYF. CDR3 DNA sequence: TGTGCCACTGGGACAGGGGAGCGCTACGAGCAGTACTTC.

The J gene is TRBJ2-1, the V gene TRBV19, with 8 bases matching TRBD1. CDR1 is LNHDA, CDR2 SQIVND, per germline (reference sequence). The V gene end was trimmed by 5 bases and the J gene end by 2 bases; junction bases not matched to a gene: 2. The CDR3 runs to 14 residues. CDR3 residues: CASSPGGAYNEQFF. DNA for the CDR3: TGTGCCAGTAGTCCAGGGGGCGCCTACAATGAGCAGTTCTTC.

This clonotype has more than one count but fewer than ten. This chain connects TRBV7-2 to TRBJ2-1, with 9 bases matching TRBD2. Germline V gene sequence: CDR1 SGHTA, CDR2 FQGNSA. The CDR3 is 14 residues long. J was trimmed by 9 bases and V by 4 bases; bases with no gene match: 7. The CDR3 sequence is CASSSGTSFSEQFF. The CDR3 DNA is TGTGCCAGCAGCTCGGGGACTAGCTTTAGTGAGCAGTTCTTC.

The chain links TRBV7-8 to TRBJ2-1, with TRBD2 matching 13 bases. Germline assignment: CDR1 SGHVS and CDR2 FQNEAQ. The V gene end was trimmed by 10 bases and the J gene end by 9 bases; junction bases not matched to a gene: 12. The CDR3 is made up of 15 amino acids. The CDR3 reads CAIGLAGVVASEQFF. The CDR3 DNA reads TGTGCCATCGGACTAGCGGGAGTAGTTGCTAGTGAGCAGTTCTTC.

The chain employs TRBV7-9 and TRBJ1-4, with D unresolved. The CDR3 has 14 amino acids. V shed 7 bases and J shed 0 bases, with 9 bases lying between them. CDR1 and CDR2 from the germline V gene are SEHNR and FQNEAQ (reference sequence). The DNA of the CDR3 is TGTGCCAGCACCGCTTATGCAACTAATGAAAAACTGTTTTTT. Translating it yields CASTAYATNEKLFF.

This chain connects TRBV7-6 to TRBJ2-1, with 10 bases aligning to TRBD2. The CDR3 loop spans 16 amino acids. The germline CDR1 and CDR2 sequences are SGHVS and FNYEAQ. The trim removed 1 base at V and 4 bases at J, leaving 4 bases unmatched. This CDR3 reads CASSLVGTSAYNEQFF. CDR3 coding DNA: TGTGCCAGCAGCTTAGTAGGGACTAGCGCATACAATGAGCAGTTCTTC.

The gene calls are TRBV11-2 and TRBJ2-7; 9 bases are shared with TRBD2. CDR3 size: 20 residues. With V trimmed by 0 bases and J by 0 bases, 15 bases remained unmatched. Germline V CDR1 and CDR2: SGHAT, FQNNGV. Here the CDR3 reads CASSLEWRLAGLTSSYEQYF. In nucleotides, the CDR3 is TGTGCCAGCAGCTTAGAATGGCGGCTAGCGGGACTTACAAGCTCCTACGAGCAGTACTTC.

V gene TRBV2 combines with J gene TRBJ1-1; a weak D match, TRBD1 (6 bases). CDR1 SNHLY and CDR2 FYNNEI come from the germline V gene. The length of the CDR3 is 15 residues. V was pared by 5 bases and J by 4 bases, with 17 bases between. In DNA form, the CDR3 reads TGTGCCAGCAGTCCGAGGGGGGGCGCGGGCACTGAAGCTTTCTTT. Amino acids: CASSPRGGAGTEAFF. The full variable domain, rest sourced from reference TRBV2 and TRBJ1-1, is EPEVTQTPSHQVTQMGQEVILRCVPISNHLYFYWYRQILGQKVEFLVSFYNNEISEKSEIFDDQFSVERPDGSNFTLKIRSTKLEDSAMYFCASSPRGGAGTEAFFGQGTRLTVV.